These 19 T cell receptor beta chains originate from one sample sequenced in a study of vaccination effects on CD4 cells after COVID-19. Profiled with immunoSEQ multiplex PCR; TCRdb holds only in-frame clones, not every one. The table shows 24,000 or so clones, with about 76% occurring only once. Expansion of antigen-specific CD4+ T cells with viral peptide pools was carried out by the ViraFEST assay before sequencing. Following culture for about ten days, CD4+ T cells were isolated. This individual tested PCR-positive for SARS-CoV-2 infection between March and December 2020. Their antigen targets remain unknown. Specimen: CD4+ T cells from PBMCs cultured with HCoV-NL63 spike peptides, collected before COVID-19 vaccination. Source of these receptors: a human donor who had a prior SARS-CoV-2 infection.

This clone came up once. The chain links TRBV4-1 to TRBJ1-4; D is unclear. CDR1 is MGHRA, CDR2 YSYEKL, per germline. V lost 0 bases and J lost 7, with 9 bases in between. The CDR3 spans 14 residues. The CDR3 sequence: CASSQDRLGEKLFF. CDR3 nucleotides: TGCGCCAGCAGCCAAGATCGGCTCGGTGAAAAACTGTTTTTT.

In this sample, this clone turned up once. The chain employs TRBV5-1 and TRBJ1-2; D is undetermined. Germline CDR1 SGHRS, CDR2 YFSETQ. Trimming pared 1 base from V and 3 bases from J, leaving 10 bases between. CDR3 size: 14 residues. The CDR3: CASSLTVEDYGYTF. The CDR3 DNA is TGCGCCAGCAGCTTGACGGTGGAGGACTATGGCTACACCTTC.

Here the CDR3 DNA reads TGTGCCAGCACCGTGAGACTGGGCTACGAGCAGTACTTC. This translates into CASTVRLGYEQYF. The chain joins TRBV28 to TRBJ2-7; no clear D. The V gene's germline CDR1 is MDHEN and CDR2 SYDVKM. The CDR3 runs to 13 residues. With 7 bases removed from V and 3 bases from J, the gap between germline ends came to 13 bases.

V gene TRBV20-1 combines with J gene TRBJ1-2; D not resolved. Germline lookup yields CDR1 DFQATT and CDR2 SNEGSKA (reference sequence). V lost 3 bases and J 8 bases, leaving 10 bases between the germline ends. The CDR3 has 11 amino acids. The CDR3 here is CSASTGEGYTF. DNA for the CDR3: TGCAGTGCTAGTACGGGTGAGGGCTACACCTTC.

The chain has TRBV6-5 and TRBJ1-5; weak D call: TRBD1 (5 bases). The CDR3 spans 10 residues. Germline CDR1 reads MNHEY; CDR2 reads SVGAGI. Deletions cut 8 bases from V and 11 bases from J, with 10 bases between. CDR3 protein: CASGRGTQHF. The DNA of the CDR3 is TGTGCCAGCGGTCGGGGGACCCAGCATTTT.

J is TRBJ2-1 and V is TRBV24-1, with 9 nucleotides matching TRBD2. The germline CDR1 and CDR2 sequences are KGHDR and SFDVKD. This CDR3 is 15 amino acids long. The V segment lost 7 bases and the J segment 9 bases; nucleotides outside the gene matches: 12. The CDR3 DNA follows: TGTGCCACCAGGGCCCTTAGCGGGAGTTTGTCTGAGCAGTTCTTC. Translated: CATRALSGSLSEQFF.

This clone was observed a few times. The CDR3 loop is CASSLEEYNEQFF. The CDR3 nucleotides are TGTGCCAGCAGCTTAGAGGAATACAATGAGCAGTTCTTC. V is TRBV11-3 and J is TRBJ2-1; no reliable D call. There are 13 residues in the CDR3. Trimming shortened V by 0 bases and J by 4 bases, and 4 bases separated the two germline ends. Germline CDR1 SGHNT, CDR2 YENEEA. Using reference TRBV11-3 and TRBJ2-1 for the parts outside the CDR3, the full variable domain is EAGVVQSPRYKIIEKKQPVAFWCNPISGHNTLYWYLQNLGQGPELLIRYENEEAVDDSQLPKDRFSAERLKGVDSTLKIQPAELGDSAVYLCASSLEEYNEQFFGPGTRLTVL.

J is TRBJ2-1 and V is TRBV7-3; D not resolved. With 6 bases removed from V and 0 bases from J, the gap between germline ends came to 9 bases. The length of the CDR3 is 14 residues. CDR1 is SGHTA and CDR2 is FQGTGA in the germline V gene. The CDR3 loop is CASRSESSYNEQFF. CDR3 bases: TGTGCCAGCAGATCGGAGAGCTCCTACAATGAGCAGTTCTTC.

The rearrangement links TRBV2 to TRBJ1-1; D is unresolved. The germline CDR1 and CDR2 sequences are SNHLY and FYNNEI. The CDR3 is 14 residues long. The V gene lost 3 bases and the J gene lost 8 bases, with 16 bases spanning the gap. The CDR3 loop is CASSDGLASFEAFF. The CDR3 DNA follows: TGTGCCAGCAGTGACGGGTTAGCTAGCTTCGAAGCTTTCTTT.

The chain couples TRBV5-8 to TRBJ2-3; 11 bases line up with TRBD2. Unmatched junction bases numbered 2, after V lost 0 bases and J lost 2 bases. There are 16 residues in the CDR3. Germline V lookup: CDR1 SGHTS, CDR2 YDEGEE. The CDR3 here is CASSLGLAGITDTQYF. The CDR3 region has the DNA TGTGCCAGCAGCTTGGGACTAGCGGGAATCACAGATACGCAGTATTTT.

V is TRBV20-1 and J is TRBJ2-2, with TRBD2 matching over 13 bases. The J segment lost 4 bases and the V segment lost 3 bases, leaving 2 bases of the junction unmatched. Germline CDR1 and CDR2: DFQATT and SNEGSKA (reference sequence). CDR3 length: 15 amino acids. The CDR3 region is CSASRLAGGTGELFF. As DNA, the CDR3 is TGCAGTGCTAGTAGACTAGCGGGAGGCACCGGGGAGCTGTTTTTT.

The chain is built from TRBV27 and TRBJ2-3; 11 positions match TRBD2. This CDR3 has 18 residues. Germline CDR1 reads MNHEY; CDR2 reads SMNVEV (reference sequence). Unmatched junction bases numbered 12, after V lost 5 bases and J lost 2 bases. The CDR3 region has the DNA TGTGCCAGCAGTCCATATCCCCTTAGCGGGAGGGTCACAGATACGCAGTATTTT. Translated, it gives CASSPYPLSGRVTDTQYF.

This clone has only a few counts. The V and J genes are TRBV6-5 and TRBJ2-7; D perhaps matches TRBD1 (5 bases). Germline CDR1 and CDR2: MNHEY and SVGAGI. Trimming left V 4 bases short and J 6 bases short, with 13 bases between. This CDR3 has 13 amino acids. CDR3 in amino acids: CASSSQDMGEQYF. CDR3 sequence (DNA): TGTGCCAGCAGTTCACAGGACATGGGCGAGCAGTACTTC.

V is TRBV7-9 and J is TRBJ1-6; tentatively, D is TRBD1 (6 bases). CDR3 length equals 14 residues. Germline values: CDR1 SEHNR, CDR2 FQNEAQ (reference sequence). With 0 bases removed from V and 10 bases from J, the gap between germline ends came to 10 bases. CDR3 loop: CASSLAFRGSPLHF. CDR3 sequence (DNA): TGTGCCAGCAGCTTAGCGTTTAGGGGGTCACCCCTCCACTTT.

CDR3 in DNA: TGTGCCAGCAGTTCAGACAGGAGGCCCTACGAGCAGTACTTC. Protein sequence: CASSSDRRPYEQYF. The chain combines TRBV27 with TRBJ2-7; weak D call: TRBD1 (6 bases). V was pared by 4 bases and J by 2 bases, with 12 bases between. The germline V gene has CDR1 MNHEY and CDR2 SMNVEV (reference sequence). The CDR3 consists of 14 residues.

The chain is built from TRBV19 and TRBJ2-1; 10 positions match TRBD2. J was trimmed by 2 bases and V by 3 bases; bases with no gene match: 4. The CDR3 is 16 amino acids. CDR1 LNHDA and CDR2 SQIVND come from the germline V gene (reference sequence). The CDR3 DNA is TGTGCCAGTAGTATTGGTAGCGGGAGGACCTACAATGAGCAGTTCTTC. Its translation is CASSIGSGRTYNEQFF.

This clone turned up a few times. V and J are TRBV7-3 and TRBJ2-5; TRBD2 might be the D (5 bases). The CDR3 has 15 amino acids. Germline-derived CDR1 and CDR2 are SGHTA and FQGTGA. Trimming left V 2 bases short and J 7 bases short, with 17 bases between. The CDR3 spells CASSLFGGPMGTQYF. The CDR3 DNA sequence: TGTGCCAGCAGCTTATTTGGCGGGCCCATGGGGACCCAGTACTTC. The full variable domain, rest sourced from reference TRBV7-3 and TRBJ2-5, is GAGVSQTPSNKVTEKGKYVELRCDPISGHTALYWYRQSLGQGPEFLIYFQGTGAADDSGLPNDRFFAVRPEGSVSTLKIQRTERGDSAVYLCASSLFGGPMGTQYFGPGTRLLVL.

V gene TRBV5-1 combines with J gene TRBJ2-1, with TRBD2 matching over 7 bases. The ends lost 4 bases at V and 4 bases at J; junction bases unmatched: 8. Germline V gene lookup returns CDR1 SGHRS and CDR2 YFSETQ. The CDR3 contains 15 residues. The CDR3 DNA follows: TGCGCCAGCAGCCATTCCGCTAGCGGTTACAATGAGCAGTTCTTC. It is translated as CASSHSASGYNEQFF.

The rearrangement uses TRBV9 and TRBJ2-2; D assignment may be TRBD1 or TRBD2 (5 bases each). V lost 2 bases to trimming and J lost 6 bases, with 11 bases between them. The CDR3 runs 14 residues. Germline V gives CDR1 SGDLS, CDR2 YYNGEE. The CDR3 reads CASSVGATAGELFF. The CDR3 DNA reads TGTGCCAGCAGCGTCGGGGCCACGGCCGGGGAGCTGTTTTTT.